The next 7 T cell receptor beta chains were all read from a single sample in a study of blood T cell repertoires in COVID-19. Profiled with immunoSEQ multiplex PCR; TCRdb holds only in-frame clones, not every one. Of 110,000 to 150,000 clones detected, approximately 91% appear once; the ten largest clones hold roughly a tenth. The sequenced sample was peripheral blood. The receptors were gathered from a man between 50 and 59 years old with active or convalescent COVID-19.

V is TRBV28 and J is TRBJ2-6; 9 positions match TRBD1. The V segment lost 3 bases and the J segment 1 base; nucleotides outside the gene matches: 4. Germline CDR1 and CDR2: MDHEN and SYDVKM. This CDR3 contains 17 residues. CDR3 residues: CASSFGQGLSGANVLTF. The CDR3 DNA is TGTGCCAGCAGTTTCGGACAGGGGCTTTCTGGGGCCAACGTCCTGACTTTC. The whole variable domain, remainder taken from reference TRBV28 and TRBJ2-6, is DVKVTQSSRYLVKRTGEKVFLECVQDMDHENMFWYRQDPGLGLRLIYFSYDVKMKEKGDIPEGYSVSREKKERFSLILESASTNQTSMYLCASSFGQGLSGANVLTFGAGSRLTVL.

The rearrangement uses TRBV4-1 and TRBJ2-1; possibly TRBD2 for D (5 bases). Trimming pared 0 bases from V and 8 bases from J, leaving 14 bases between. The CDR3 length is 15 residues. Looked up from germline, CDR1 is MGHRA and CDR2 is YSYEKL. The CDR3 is CASSQEGGLVDEQFF. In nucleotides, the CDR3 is TGCGCCAGCAGCCAAGAGGGCGGACTCGTCGATGAGCAGTTCTTC.

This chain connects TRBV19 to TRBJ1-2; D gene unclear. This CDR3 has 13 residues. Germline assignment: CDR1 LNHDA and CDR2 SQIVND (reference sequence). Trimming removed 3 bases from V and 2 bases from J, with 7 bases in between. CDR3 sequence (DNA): TGTGCCAGTAGTATTGGCTTGAACTATGGCTACACCTTC. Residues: CASSIGLNYGYTF. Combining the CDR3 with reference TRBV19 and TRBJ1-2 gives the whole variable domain DGGITQSPKYLFRKEGQNVTLSCEQNLNHDAMYWYRQDPGQGLRLIYYSQIVNDFQKGDIAEGYSVSREKKESFPLTVTSAQKNPTAFYLCASSIGLNYGYTFGSGTRLTVV.

This chain's CDR3 is CASSQGTGGSYEQFF. CDR3 bases: TGTGCCAGCAGCCAAGGGACAGGGGGTAGCTATGAGCAGTTCTTC. The chain couples TRBV3-1 (or the pseudogene TRBV3-2) to TRBJ2-1; 10 bases map to TRBD1. V gave up 1 base and J gave up 8 bases; unmatched junction bases: 5. Germline CDR1 is LGHDT and CDR2 is YNNKEL (reference sequence). The CDR3 has 15 residues.

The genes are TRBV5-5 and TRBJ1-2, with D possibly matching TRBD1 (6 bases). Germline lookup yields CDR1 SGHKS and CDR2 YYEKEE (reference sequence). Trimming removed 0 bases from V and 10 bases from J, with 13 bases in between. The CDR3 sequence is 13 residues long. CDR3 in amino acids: CASSLVSQGYYTF. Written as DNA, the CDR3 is TGTGCCAGCAGCTTGGTTTCGCAGGGGTACTACACCTTC. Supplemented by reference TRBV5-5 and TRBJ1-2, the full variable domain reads DAGVTQSPTHLIKTRGQQVTLRCSPISGHKSVSWYQQVLGQGPQFIFQYYEKEERGRGNFPDRFSARQFPNYSSELNVNALLLGDSALYLCASSLVSQGYYTFGSGTRLTVV.

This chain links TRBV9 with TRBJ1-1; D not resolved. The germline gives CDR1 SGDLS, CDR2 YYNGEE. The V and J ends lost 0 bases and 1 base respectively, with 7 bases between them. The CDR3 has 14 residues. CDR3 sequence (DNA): TGTGCCAGCAGCGTAGGGTGGGCGAACACTGAAGCTTTCTTT. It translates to CASSVGWANTEAFF. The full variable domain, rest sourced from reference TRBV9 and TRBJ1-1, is DSGVTQTPKHLITATGQRVTLRCSPRSGDLSVYWYQQSLDQGLQFLIQYYNGEERAKGNILERFSAQQFPDLHSELNLSSLELGDSALYFCASSVGWANTEAFFGQGTRLTVV.

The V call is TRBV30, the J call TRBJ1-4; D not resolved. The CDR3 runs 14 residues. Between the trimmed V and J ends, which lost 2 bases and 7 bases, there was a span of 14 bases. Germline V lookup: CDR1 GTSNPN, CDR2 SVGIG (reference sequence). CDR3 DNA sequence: TGTGCCTGGAGTTCGGGAGCTCGGGGTGAAAAACTGTTTTTT. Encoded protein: CAWSSGARGEKLFF.